The rows below give T cell receptor beta chains drawn from one sample of a study of T cell repertoires in cytomegalovirus infection. TCRdb redid the calling of the reads with MiXCR, one entry per CDR3 protein. The sample yields fewer than 300,000 distinct CDR3 sequences, about 25% seen once. The specimen was PBMCs. The source of these receptors is a human donor in good health (CMV status not recorded). Some clones in this sample may be carry-over from other donors' samples. The CDR3 runs from the conserved cysteine through the conserved F or W. D genes are given only for firm matches. Part of the rows lack a size; the others show once, few, many or a class for expanded clones.

j_call: TRBJ1-1; clone_size: many; d_call: TRBD1; v_call: TRBV5-1; cdr3_aa: CASSLAPGQREAFF; cdr3_nt: TGCGCCAGCAGCTTGGCCCCGGGACAGCGAGAAGCTTTCTTT
j_call: TRBJ2-7; clone_size: many; d_call: TRBD2; v_call: TRBV14; cdr3_aa: CASSRYPAVVAGSTYEQYF; cdr3_nt: TGTGCCAGCAGCCGCTATCCTGCGGTAGTAGCGGGGAGTACCTACGAGCAGTACTTC
j_call: TRBJ2-7; clone_size: NA; d_call: TRBD1; v_call: TRBV19; cdr3_aa: CASGQGRGYEQYF; cdr3_nt: TGTGCCAGCGGACAGGGGAGGGGCTACGAGCAGTACTTC
j_call: TRBJ2-7; clone_size: few; d_call: TRBD1; v_call: TRBV5-8; cdr3_aa: CASSLSGGAYEQYF; cdr3_nt: TGTGCCAGCAGCTTGTCAGGGGGCGCCTACGAGCAGTACTTC
j_call: TRBJ1-2; clone_size: NA; d_call: NA; v_call: TRBV7-6; cdr3_aa: CASSSDRNYYGYTF; cdr3_nt: TGTGCCAGCAGCTCCGACAGGAATTACTATGGCTACACCTTC
j_call: TRBJ2-5; clone_size: NA; d_call: NA; v_call: TRBV20-1; cdr3_aa: CSALALGETQYF; cdr3_nt: TGCAGTGCCTTAGCCCTGGGGGAGACCCAGTACTTC
j_call: TRBJ2-7; clone_size: few; d_call: NA; v_call: TRBV7-9; cdr3_aa: CASTYAGSYEQYF; cdr3_nt: TGTGCCAGCACGTACGCCGGCTCCTACGAGCAGTACTTC
j_call: TRBJ2-7; clone_size: NA; d_call: NA; v_call: TRBV29-1; cdr3_aa: CSVKGLYSYEQYF; cdr3_nt: TGCAGCGTAAAGGGACTTTACTCCTACGAGCAGTACTTC
j_call: TRBJ2-6; clone_size: many; d_call: TRBD1; v_call: TRBV7-2; cdr3_aa: CASSLPNTGRTGSLFSGANVLTF; cdr3_nt: TGTGCCAGCAGCTTACCCAATACCGGTCGGACAGGGTCCCTCTTTTCTGGGGCCAACGTCCTGACTTTC
j_call: TRBJ2-6; clone_size: many; d_call: NA; v_call: TRBV6-4; cdr3_aa: CASSDQAGGSGANVLTF; cdr3_nt: TGTGCCAGCAGTGACCAGGCCGGCGGGTCTGGGGCCAACGTCCTGACTTTC
j_call: TRBJ2-3; clone_size: NA; d_call: NA; v_call: TRBV7-3; cdr3_aa: CASSPHGGADTQYF; cdr3_nt: TGTGCCAGCAGCCCGCACGGGGGTGCAGATACGCAGTATTTT
j_call: TRBJ2-7; clone_size: NA; d_call: TRBD1; v_call: TRBV19; cdr3_aa: CASRKRQGTSSYEQYF; cdr3_nt: TGTGCCAGTAGAAAGCGACAGGGCACGTCTTCCTACGAGCAGTACTTC
j_call: TRBJ1-5; clone_size: many; d_call: NA; v_call: TRBV12-3/TRBV12-4; cdr3_aa: CASSFTGRVDQPQHF; cdr3_nt: TGTGCCAGCAGTTTCACCGGGCGTGTTGATCAGCCCCAGCATTTT
j_call: TRBJ1-1; clone_size: many; d_call: TRBD1; v_call: TRBV7-2; cdr3_aa: CASSANRGPTEAFF; cdr3_nt: TGTGCCAGCAGCGCAAATAGGGGGCCCACTGAAGCTTTCTTT
j_call: TRBJ2-5; clone_size: many; d_call: TRBD2; v_call: TRBV12-5; cdr3_aa: CASGPKTNGRVRGETQYF; cdr3_nt: TGTGCTAGTGGTCCTAAGACCAACGGGAGGGTTCGAGGAGAGACCCAGTACTTC
j_call: TRBJ2-7; clone_size: many; d_call: TRBD1; v_call: TRBV19; cdr3_aa: CASSILSGTGGNEQYF; cdr3_nt: TGTGCCAGTAGTATCCTGTCCGGGACAGGGGGAAACGAGCAGTACTTC
j_call: TRBJ2-1; clone_size: few; d_call: NA; v_call: TRBV7-2; cdr3_aa: CASSLDWDEQFF; cdr3_nt: TGTGCCAGCAGCCTAGATTGGGATGAGCAGTTCTTC
j_call: TRBJ2-5; clone_size: few; d_call: NA; v_call: TRBV19; cdr3_aa: CASRRGQGETQYF; cdr3_nt: TGTGCCAGTAGACGGGGACAAGGAGAGACCCAGTACTTC
j_call: TRBJ1-1; clone_size: few; d_call: NA; v_call: TRBV5-4; cdr3_aa: CASSIETLVPLANTEAFF; cdr3_nt: TGTGCCAGCAGCATAGAGACCCTCGTTCCCCTAGCGAACACTGAAGCTTTCTTT
j_call: TRBJ2-2; clone_size: NA; d_call: NA; v_call: TRBV11-2; cdr3_aa: CASSQRTALPGKLFF; cdr3_nt: TGTGCCAGCAGCCAGAGGACCGCCCTACCCGGGAAGCTGTTTTTT